Below, 11 T cell receptor beta chains from the same sample are listed, as sequenced in a study of beta chain features in type 1 diabetes. The investigators reverse transcribed all of the isolated RNA, so they sequenced expressed TCRB transcripts. TCRdb's table, derived via immunoSEQ multiplex PCR, lists solely in-frame clones and lacks some. Altogether around 26,000 clones are present, roughly two thirds being singletons, with the ten largest covering around 1.1%. Findings of the study overall: People with Type 1 diabetes carried modestly yet significantly shorter TCRB CDR3s in all four CD4+ subsets.

These TCRs are of unknown antigen specificity. The material sequenced was stem cell memory CD4+ T cells from blood. Source of these receptors: a woman in her thirties or forties with type 1 diabetes.

The chain is built from TRBV19 and TRBJ2-3; 9 nucleotides agree with TRBD2. Germline V gives CDR1 LNHDA, CDR2 SQIVND (reference sequence). CDR3 length equals 17 residues. V trimming: 7 bases; J trimming: 1 base; junction bases outside the gene matches: 12. Here the CDR3 reads CASKRAEAGGRTDTQYF. Here the CDR3 DNA reads TGTGCCAGTAAAAGGGCAGAAGCGGGAGGTCGCACAGATACGCAGTATTTT.

The gene calls are TRBV4-2 and TRBJ2-5; D remains unclear. The CDR3 runs to 14 residues. Germline V gene sequence: CDR1 LGHNA, CDR2 YNFKEQ. V lost 5 bases, J lost 4 bases, and 14 bases lay in between. CDR3 sequence (DNA): TGTGCCAGCAGCTTTAATGGGCAGGCAGAGACCCAGTACTTC. It encodes CASSFNGQAETQYF.

The chain uses TRBV18 and TRBJ1-2; a possible D gene is TRBD1 (5 bases). The CDR3 loop spans 14 amino acids. Germline V CDR1 and CDR2: KGHSH, LQKENI. V lost 2 bases, J lost 5 bases, and 12 bases lay in between. The CDR3 loop is CASSPSGGGYGYTF. The CDR3 DNA reads as TGTGCCAGCTCACCATCGGGGGGAGGATATGGCTACACCTTC.

This chain uses TRBV5-1 with TRBJ2-1, with D possibly being TRBD2 (7 bases). CDR1 and CDR2 (germline): SGHRS, YFSETQ. Trimming took off 0 bases at V and 3 bases at J, with 13 bases between the two ends. The CDR3 has 16 residues. CDR3 nucleotide sequence: TGCGCCAGCAGCTTGGGCGGGGGCGCGATCTACAATGAGCAGTTCTTC. Translated: CASSLGGGAIYNEQFF.

This chain uses TRBV21-1 with TRBJ2-7; TRBD2 is taken as the D call from the table, unchecked against the DNA. TRBV21-1 corresponds to a pseudogene. The CDR3 loop spans 17 amino acids. CDR3 in amino acids: CASSKGLAGFYSYEQYF. CDR3 DNA: TGTGCCAGCAGCAAAGGGCTAGCGGGATTCTACTCCTACGAGCAGTACTTC.

This clone has only one observation. A junction end diverges from the germline sequence, so it may reflect a read error. The chain is built from TRBV18 and TRBJ2-5, with TRBD2 as a possible D gene (5 bases). The J call is in doubt because the DNA end fits TRBJ2-7 better. The CDR3 is 13 amino acids. Germline V lookup: CDR1 KGHSH, CDR2 LQKENI. The CDR3 reads CASPPGSSYEQYF. CDR3 DNA: TGTGCCAGCCCACCGGGGAGCTCCTACGAGCAGTACTTC.

The gene calls are TRBV11-2 and TRBJ1-4, with D perhaps matching TRBD1 (6 bases). The germline V gene has CDR1 SGHAT and CDR2 FQNNGV. The germline V and J ends were trimmed by 4 bases and 7 bases, with 13 bases remaining between them. The CDR3 length is 14 residues. The CDR3 spells CASSSQGGGEKLFF. The CDR3 DNA reads TGTGCCAGCAGCTCTCAGGGAGGGGGTGAAAAACTGTTTTTT.

The chain couples TRBV5-1 to TRBJ2-7, with D possibly matching TRBD1 (6 bases). Germline values: CDR1 SGHRS, CDR2 YFSETQ. CDR3 length: 15 amino acids. V was cut by 4 bases and J by 2 bases, with 16 bases left in between. In DNA form, the CDR3 reads TGCGCCAGCAGCCCCACAGGGATGACCCCCTACGAGCAGTACTTC. Its translation is CASSPTGMTPYEQYF. The full variable domain, its missing parts supplied by reference TRBV5-1 and TRBJ2-7, is KAGVTQTPRYLIKTRGQQVTLSCSPISGHRSVSWYQQTPGQGLQFLFEYFSETQRNKGNFPGRFSGRQFSNSRSEMNVSTLELGDSALYLCASSPTGMTPYEQYFGPGTRLTVT.

This clone was seen a handful of times. This chain's CDR3 is CASSLWEGGNQPQHF. The CDR3 DNA reads TGTGCCAGCAGTTTATGGGAGGGAGGCAATCAGCCCCAGCATTTT. The chain combines TRBV28 with TRBJ1-5; D is unresolved. Trimming shortened V by 0 bases and J by 2 bases, and 8 bases separated the two germline ends. This CDR3 contains 15 residues. Per the germline V gene, CDR1 is MDHEN and CDR2 is SYDVKM. The whole variable domain, filled in from reference TRBV28 and TRBJ1-5, reads DVKVTQSSRYLVKRTGEKVFLECVQDMDHENMFWYRQDPGLGLRLIYFSYDVKMKEKGDIPEGYSVSREKKERFSLILESASTNQTSMYLCASSLWEGGNQPQHFGDGTRLSIL.

This chain connects TRBV7-9 to TRBJ2-1, with TRBD2 matching over 8 bases. The CDR3 contains 17 residues. The V gene end was trimmed by 5 bases and the J gene end by 9 bases; junction bases not matched to a gene: 18. Germline V gives CDR1 SEHNR, CDR2 FQNEAQ (reference sequence). CDR3 DNA: TGTGCCAGCAGCCCAATCGAGGGACTAGGTACACGTGGTGAGCAGTTCTTC. Protein: CASSPIEGLGTRGEQFF.

J is TRBJ2-2 and V is TRBV7-2; TRBD1 is a possible D gene (5 bases). Germline values: CDR1 SGHTA, CDR2 FQGNSA. The CDR3 is 14 amino acids. Trimming took 1 base from V and 8 from J, leaving 11 bases between them. CDR3 nucleotides: TGTGCCAGCAGCTTAGAGGGGCTGGCAGGGGAGCTGTTTTTT. It is translated as CASSLEGLAGELFF.